A selection of T cell receptor beta chains follows, all from one sample in a study of OX40 agonist ivuxolimab in advanced cancers. TCRdb's table, derived via immunoSEQ multiplex PCR, lists solely in-frame clones and lacks some. This sample has around 92,000 clones, with 75% to 90% found just once. The sample here was CD4+ or CD8+ T cells sorted from blood, taken in a trial of the OX40 agonist ivuxolimab. These receptors came from an adult with an advanced solid tumor such as melanoma, head and neck, liver or kidney cancer. Each CDR3 is given with its conserved first and last residue. Only some rows state a clone size, as once, few, many or a class for expanded clones.

clone_size	v_call	j_call	cdr3_aa
-	TRBV2	TRBJ2-3	CASSTKGTLNTQYF
few	TRBV28	TRBJ1-3	CASNSDGISGNTIYF
-	TRBV4-3	TRBJ2-1	CASSQDGTTFNEQFF
-	TRBV4-1	TRBJ1-5	CASSHADRDQPQHF
-	TRBV5-8	TRBJ2-2	CASSPRSGGTGELFF
once	TRBV30	TRBJ2-7	CAWTGGYEQYF
-	TRBV18	TRBJ2-1	CASSHGTLEQFF
-	TRBV27	TRBJ2-2	CARPGNTGELFF
-	TRBV5-4	TRBJ1-1	CASSPWGPAEAFF
-	TRBV7-2	TRBJ2-5	CASSFTGTGVQETQYF
-	TRBV7-2	TRBJ1-4	CASSLGQGANEKLFF
-	TRBV9	TRBJ2-5	CASSETGIQETQYF
once	TRBV10-3	TRBJ1-3	CAISESPPGASSGNTIYF
-	TRBV7-9	TRBJ1-6	CASSTPGGYSPLHF
-	TRBV14	TRBJ1-1	CASSQGGGGEAFF
-	TRBV30	TRBJ1-4	CAWRAAKGEKLFF
-	TRBV21-1	TRBJ2-5	CASRRGGRRGTQYF
-	TRBV27	TRBJ2-1	CASSATSGGLRGNEQFF
-	TRBV5-1	TRBJ2-3	CASSLGRDRVLDTQYF
-	TRBV7-6	TRBJ1-6	CASSPRYGPLHF
few	TRBV5-4	TRBJ1-2	CASSSGQGATGSIYGYTF
-	TRBV7-9	TRBJ1-2	CASSLGADRGYGYTF